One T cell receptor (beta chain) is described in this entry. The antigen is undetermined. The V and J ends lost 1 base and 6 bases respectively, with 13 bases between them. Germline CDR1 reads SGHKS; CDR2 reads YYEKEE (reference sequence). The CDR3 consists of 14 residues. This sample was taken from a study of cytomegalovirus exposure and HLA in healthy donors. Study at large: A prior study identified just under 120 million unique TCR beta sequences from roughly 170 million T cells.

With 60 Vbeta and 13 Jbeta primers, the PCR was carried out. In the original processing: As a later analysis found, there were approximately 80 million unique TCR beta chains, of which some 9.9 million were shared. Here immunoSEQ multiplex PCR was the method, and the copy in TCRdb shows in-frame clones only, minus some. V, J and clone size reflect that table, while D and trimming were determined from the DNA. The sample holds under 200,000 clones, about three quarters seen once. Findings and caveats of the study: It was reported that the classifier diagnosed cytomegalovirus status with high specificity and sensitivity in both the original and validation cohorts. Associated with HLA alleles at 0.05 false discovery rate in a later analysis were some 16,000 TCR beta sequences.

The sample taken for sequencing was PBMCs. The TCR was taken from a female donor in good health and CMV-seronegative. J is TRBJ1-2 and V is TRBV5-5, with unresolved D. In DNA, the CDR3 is TGTGCCAGCAGCTTGCGTGGAGGGCCGGATGGCTACACCTTC. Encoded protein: CASSLRGGPDGYTF.